The present T cell receptor beta chain was sequenced within a study of T cell clonality in common variable immunodeficiency. CDR1 is LNHDA, CDR2 SQIVND, per germline (reference sequence). The CDR3 is 17 residues long. The junction had 17 bases not matched to a gene; V was cut back by 6 bases and J by 5 bases. Whole-study findings and limits: Reportedly, TCR beta sequences from common variable immunodeficiency showed fewer deletions and N-nucleotide insertions.

This clone turned up a few times. The antigen is not known. With the read ending 3 residues before the CDR3 end, the germline J gene is used to fill in that end. Reduced serum IgG, IgA and/or IgM plus specific antibody deficiency defined CVID. Patients and controls were mostly of Caucasian heritage. Only in-frame clones appear in the TCRdb table, and some are missing; sequencing was by immunoSEQ multiplex PCR. This sample carries 20,000 to 30,000 clones, none of them present only once. The specimen sequenced was peripheral blood mononuclear cells. This rearrangement joins TRBV19 to TRBJ2-3; 7 bases are a match to TRBD1. The source of this sequence is a human donor with common variable immunodeficiency. The CDR3: CASSPLTRAHRGDTQYF. The covered CDR3 bases are TGTGCCAGTAGCCCCTTAACTAGAGCTCACAGGGGAGATACG.